This TCR beta chain was sequenced in a study of memory CD4+ T cells and cytomegalovirus serostatus. The CDR3 has 18 amino acids. V dropped 5 bases and J dropped 1; count of bases not matched to a gene: 11. Germline values: CDR1 SGHNT, CDR2 YYREEE (reference sequence). The sort gate was single viable CD3+CD4+CD8-CD45RO+ cells for memory CD4+ T cells. Profiling relied on immunoSEQ multiplex PCR, and the TCRdb table lists in-frame clones only, not all of them. In the table there are roughly 86,000 clones, roughly 80% of which are singletons. The source material was memory CD4+ T cells from blood. The sequence derives from an adult in good health and CMV-seropositive. The chain couples TRBV5-4 to TRBJ2-3; TRBD1 matches 12 bases. As DNA, the CDR3 is TGTGCCAGCAGAGCCGGGACAGGGGGCGCCGTGGGCACAGATACGCAGTATTTT. Its protein is CASRAGTGGAVGTDTQYF.